This TCR beta chain is from a study of human T cells and chemical hapten exposure. Turning to the study itself: The upper back received 0.01% DPC by patch testing, with results read at 6 days. General study results and limits: Significantly more large CDR3 similarity clusters arose among expanded TCRs than among controls.

TCRdb recomputed calls from the RACE reads with MiXCR, one row per CDR3 protein. This sample has more than 95,000 distinct CDR3 sequences; roughly an eighth occur once, and the top ten carry around 1.4%. This CDR3 has 15 residues. V was clipped by 2 bases and J by 5 bases, with 10 bases between them. The germline V gene encodes CDR1 SGHAT and CDR2 FQNNGV. Time point meaning: patch test 1, 2 weeks after DPC sensitization. Treatment in this sample: therapeutic diphenylcyclopropenone sensitization with weekly scalp DPC. A note on this clonotype: Antigen unknown.

This TCR derives from a woman between 45 and 65 years old with alopecia areata. Some clones in this sample may be carry-over from other donors' samples. Material: whole blood, obtained in connection with sensitization to the hapten diphenylcyclopropenone (DPC). This rearrangement joins TRBV11-2 to TRBJ1-6, with a possible D match to TRBD1 (6 bases). The DNA for the CDR3 is TGTGCCAGCAGCTTACAGGGGCGGGATAATTCACCCCTCCACTTT. This codes for CASSLQGRDNSPLHF.